This T cell receptor beta chain was sequenced during a study of T cell responses to AZD1222 COVID-19 vaccine. Study-level points and caveats: No day 14 peak samples; only post-peak repertoires were characterized. At baseline, seropositivity was found in only a handful of AZD1222 recipients. Regions left unmutated in variants are reportedly the target of nearly half of spike-specific TCRs.

Details on this clone: Its antigen is currently unknown.

Measured with immunoSEQ multiplex PCR; TCRdb has only the in-frame clones, and not every one. The sample lists about 110,000 clones; roughly 86% were seen once. The V gene end was trimmed by 5 bases and the J gene end by 5 bases; junction bases not matched to a gene: 8. Germline V gene data show CDR1 as LNHDA and CDR2 as SQIVND (reference sequence). The CDR3 consists of 15 residues. This material consisted of peripheral blood, taken on day 0 of MenACWY control vaccination. The V and J genes are TRBV19 and TRBJ2-5, with 10 bases matching TRBD2. The sequence came from an adult in good health. CDR3 protein: CASSRVSGRLETQYF. The CDR3 bases are TGTGCCAGTAGTCGGGTTAGCGGGAGGTTGGAGACCCAGTACTTC. Using reference TRBV19 and TRBJ2-5 for the parts outside the CDR3, the full variable domain is DGGITQSPKYLFRKEGQNVTLSCEQNLNHDAMYWYRQDPGQGLRLIYYSQIVNDFQKGDIAEGYSVSREKKESFPLTVTSAQKNPTAFYLCASSRVSGRLETQYFGPGTRLLVL.